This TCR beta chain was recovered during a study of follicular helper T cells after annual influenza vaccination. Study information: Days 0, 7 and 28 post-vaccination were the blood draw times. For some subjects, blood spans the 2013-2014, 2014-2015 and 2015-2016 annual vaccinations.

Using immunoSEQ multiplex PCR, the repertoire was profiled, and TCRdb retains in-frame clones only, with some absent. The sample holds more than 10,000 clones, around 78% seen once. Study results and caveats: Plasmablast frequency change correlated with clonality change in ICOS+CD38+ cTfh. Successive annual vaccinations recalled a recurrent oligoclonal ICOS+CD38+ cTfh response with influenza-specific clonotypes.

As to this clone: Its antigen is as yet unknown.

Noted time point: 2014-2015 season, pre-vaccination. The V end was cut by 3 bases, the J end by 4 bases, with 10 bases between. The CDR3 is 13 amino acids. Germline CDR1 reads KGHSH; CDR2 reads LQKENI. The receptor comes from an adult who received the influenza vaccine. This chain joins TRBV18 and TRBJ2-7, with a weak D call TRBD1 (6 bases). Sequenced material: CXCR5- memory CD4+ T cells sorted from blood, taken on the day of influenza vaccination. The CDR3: CASSPGTTYEQYF. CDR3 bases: TGTGCCAGCTCACCCGGGACAACTTACGAGCAGTACTTC.